Listed here are 3 T cell receptor beta chains from one sample, sequenced in a study of shared clonotypes between healthy human individuals. CD45RO negativity and positive selection for CCR7 defined naive CD8 cells, a population that excluded terminally differentiated effector memory CD45RA+ cells. This table comes from immunoSEQ multiplex PCR, and its TCRdb copy is limited to in-frame clones, with some not included. The table has about 2.1 million clones, 80% to 95% seen once. Sequenced material: naive CD8+ T cells from PBMCs. These receptor sequences come from a man aged 18 to 30 in good health. Some clones in this sample may be carry-over from other donors' samples.

The rearrangement joins TRBV9 to TRBJ1-1; D is possibly TRBD1 (5 bases). V gave up 4 bases and J gave up 4 bases, with 17 bases separating them. CDR1 and CDR2 (germline): SGDLS, YYNGEE. The CDR3 length is 15 residues. Here the CDR3 DNA reads TGTGCCAGCAGCCCCCGACTGGGGGGGAGCACTGAAGCTTTCTTT. Amino acid sequence: CASSPRLGGSTEAFF.

The rearrangement uses TRBV7-7 and TRBJ2-3; the D gene could be TRBD1 or TRBD2 (5 bases each). This CDR3 comprises 17 residues. Germline CDR1 is SSHAT and CDR2 is FNYEAQ (reference sequence). The germline V and J ends were trimmed by 1 base and 4 bases, with 18 bases remaining between them. CDR3 nucleotide sequence: TGTGCCAGCAGCTTAGGGGAGCAGGGAAGCCAGGCAGATACGCAGTATTTT. This gives the protein CASSLGEQGSQADTQYF.

The J gene is TRBJ1-5, the V gene TRBV28; no reliable D call. V lost 0 bases and J 0 bases, leaving 9 bases between the germline ends. This CDR3 has 16 residues. CDR1 and CDR2 from the germline V gene are MDHEN and SYDVKM. The CDR3: CASSLWRSNSNQPQHF. The DNA of the CDR3 is TGTGCCAGCAGTTTATGGAGGAGTAATAGCAATCAGCCCCAGCATTTT.